The 21 T cell receptor beta chains in this list originate from one sample, sequenced in a study of blood T cell repertoires in COVID-19. Measured with immunoSEQ multiplex PCR; TCRdb has only the in-frame clones, and not every one. The sample yields hundreds of thousands of clones, 75% to 90% seen once. Sequences were obtained from PBMCs or T cells enriched from blood (not recorded which). The receptors stem from a man aged 18-30 years who had recovered from COVID-19.

The chain employs TRBV3-1 (or the pseudogene TRBV3-2) and TRBJ1-4; perhaps TRBD1 as D (6 bases). This CDR3 is 14 amino acids long. CDR1 LGHDT and CDR2 YNNKEL come from the germline V gene (reference sequence). V was clipped by 5 bases and J by 5 bases, with 12 bases between them. The CDR3, as DNA: TGTGCCAGCAGCGCCCGAACAGGGAATGAAAAACTGTTTTTT. Translation: CASSARTGNEKLFF.

This clone was seen a few times. The V gene is TRBV15, the J gene TRBJ1-6; 7 positions match TRBD1. With V trimmed by 5 bases and J by 9 bases, 10 bases remained unmatched. The CDR3 loop spans 15 amino acids. Germline lookup yields CDR1 LNHNV and CDR2 YYDKDF (reference sequence). CDR3 bases: TGTGCCACCAGCGGAGCCGGGACAGCACCTTCACCCCTCCACTTT. It encodes CATSGAGTAPSPLHF. The whole variable domain, remainder taken from reference TRBV15 and TRBJ1-6, is DAMVIQNPRYQVTQFGKPVTLSCSQTLNHNVMYWYQQKSSQAPKLLFHYYDKDFNNEADTPDNFQSRRPNTSFCFLDIRSPGLGDTAMYLCATSGAGTAPSPLHFGNGTRLTVT.

This chain uses TRBV6-5 with TRBJ1-3; D might be TRBD1 (5 bases). This CDR3 contains 15 residues. V gave up 6 bases and J gave up 5 bases, with 17 bases separating them. Per the germline V gene, CDR1 is MNHEY and CDR2 is SVGAGI. The CDR3 region has the DNA TGTGCCAGCAGGTCTCCTGTGGGGGGACGAAACACCATATATTTT. Translation gives CASRSPVGGRNTIYF.

The chain carries TRBV28 and TRBJ1-2; 8 bases are a match to TRBD1. V was clipped by 3 bases and J by 3 bases; unmatched bases: 6. The CDR3 is 15 residues long. Germline loops: CDR1 MDHEN, CDR2 SYDVKM. CDR3: CASSFAGTGDYGYTF. CDR3 nucleotide sequence: TGTGCCAGCAGTTTTGCTGGGACAGGAGACTATGGCTACACCTTC.

The chain is built from TRBV12-2 and TRBJ2-7; the table's D call TRBD2 went unverified against the DNA. TRBV12-2 is a documented pseudogene. The CDR3 extends over 17 amino acids. CDR3 protein: CASRSGLAGGPPYEQYF. The CDR3 region has the DNA TGTGCAAGTCGCTCCGGACTAGCGGGAGGCCCGCCCTACGAGCAGTACTTC.

V and J are TRBV28 and TRBJ2-3; 9 nucleotides match TRBD1. The CDR3 is 14 amino acids. Germline lookup yields CDR1 MDHEN and CDR2 SYDVKM. With V trimmed by 6 bases and J by 5 bases, 6 bases remained unmatched. CDR3 nucleotide sequence: TGTGCCAGCAGAACCCGACAGGGGGGAGATACGCAGTATTTT. This codes for CASRTRQGGDTQYF.

The rearrangement joins TRBV4-2 to TRBJ1-4; D is undetermined. The germline gives CDR1 LGHNA, CDR2 YNFKEQ. The CDR3 contains 17 residues. Trimming left V 5 bases short and J 1 base short, with 17 bases between. CDR3 in DNA: TGTGCCAGCAGCAGGGAGGATCAGAGTAGAACTAATGAAAAACTGTTTTTT. Protein: CASSREDQSRTNEKLFF.

The J gene is TRBJ2-7, the V gene TRBV9, with 11 positions matching TRBD2. The CDR3 sequence is 14 residues long. Unmatched junction bases numbered 6, after V lost 4 bases and J lost 6 bases. The V gene's germline CDR1 is SGDLS and CDR2 YYNGEE. CDR3: CASSPLAGGSEQYF. DNA of the CDR3: TGTGCCAGCAGCCCCCTAGCGGGGGGATCCGAGCAGTACTTC.

The CDR3 sequence is CASSPVVNQPQHF. The CDR3 DNA sequence: TGTGCCAGCAGCCCAGTGGTGAATCAGCCCCAGCATTTT. V and J are TRBV2 and TRBJ1-5; D unclear. CDR1 is SNHLY and CDR2 is FYNNEI in the germline V gene. V shed 6 bases and J shed 4 bases, with 10 bases lying between them. The CDR3 sequence is 13 residues long.

The chain has TRBV29-1 and TRBJ2-1, with D possibly matching TRBD2 (5 bases). The CDR3 has 12 amino acids. V lost 4 bases and J lost 7, with 11 bases in between. Germline loops: CDR1 SQVTM, CDR2 ANQGSEA. The CDR3 reads CSVGIAWNEQFF. Here the CDR3 DNA reads TGCAGCGTTGGAATAGCGTGGAATGAGCAGTTCTTC.

This sequence joins TRBV6-2 or TRBV6-3 and TRBJ1-2; D may be TRBD1 (6 bases). The CDR3 has 15 residues. Trimming stripped 0 bases from V and 4 bases from J, with 12 bases between. Per the germline V gene, CDR1 is MNHEY and CDR2 is SVGEGT. The CDR3 sequence is CASSYSDSQSYGYTF. CDR3 in DNA: TGTGCCAGCAGTTACTCGGACAGCCAAAGCTATGGCTACACCTTC.

This clone occurred a few times. At one end the junction does not follow the germline gene, possibly because of a read error. This sequence joins TRBV2 and TRBJ1-1; a possible D gene is TRBD1 (5 bases). The CDR3 runs to 11 residues. Germline V gene lookup returns CDR1 SNHLY and CDR2 FYNNEI. The CDR3 loop reads CASSEDRRAFF. The CDR3 DNA follows: TGTGCCAGCAGCGAAGACAGACGGGCTTTCTTT.

A few counts support this clone. The gene calls are TRBV28 and TRBJ1-2, with 8 bases that match TRBD1. Unmatched junction bases numbered 5, after V lost 2 bases and J lost 6 bases. Looked up from germline, CDR1 is MDHEN and CDR2 is SYDVKM. The CDR3 has 14 amino acids. Written as DNA, the CDR3 is TGTGCCAGCAGTTTACTCTACAGGGGGAATGGCTACACCTTC. As protein: CASSLLYRGNGYTF.

This sequence joins TRBV6-5 and TRBJ1-1; D unresolved. Germline assignment: CDR1 MNHEY and CDR2 SVGAGI. Trimming took 6 bases from V and 6 from J, leaving 17 bases between them. The CDR3 sequence is 14 residues long. The CDR3 sequence: CASRYLGVLPEAFF. Written as DNA, the CDR3 is TGTGCCAGCAGGTACCTCGGGGTCCTCCCTGAAGCTTTCTTT.

The V and J genes are TRBV11-3 and TRBJ2-5; 7 bases map to TRBD1. CDR1 SGHNT and CDR2 YENEEA come from the germline V gene. The CDR3 extends over 13 amino acids. Trimming at V came to 0 bases and at J to 6 bases, leaving 1 base not matched to a gene. Here the CDR3 reads CASSLDRGKTQYF. The CDR3 nucleotides are TGTGCCAGCAGCTTAGACAGGGGGAAGACCCAGTACTTC. The full variable domain, completed using reference TRBV11-3 and TRBJ2-5, is EAGVVQSPRYKIIEKKQPVAFWCNPISGHNTLYWYLQNLGQGPELLIRYENEEAVDDSQLPKDRFSAERLKGVDSTLKIQPAELGDSAVYLCASSLDRGKTQYFGPGTRLLVL.

The chain links TRBV19 to TRBJ1-5; D possibly corresponds to TRBD1 (5 bases). This CDR3 has 15 residues. The V gene lost 8 bases and the J gene lost 2 bases, with 16 bases spanning the gap. Germline-derived CDR1 and CDR2 are LNHDA and SQIVND (reference sequence). CDR3: CASCRSPTGNQPQHF. In nucleotides, the CDR3 is TGTGCCAGTTGCCGGTCGCCGACAGGCAATCAGCCCCAGCATTTT.

The chain employs TRBV6-5 and TRBJ2-1, with D perhaps TRBD2 (6 bases). CDR1 is MNHEY and CDR2 is SVGAGI in the germline V gene. The CDR3 covers 16 residues. Trimming pared 0 bases from V and 2 bases from J, leaving 11 bases between. CDR3 sequence reads: CASSYSGGGTYNEQFF. The CDR3 coding sequence is TGTGCCAGCAGTTACTCCGGGGGTGGGACCTACAATGAGCAGTTCTTC.

The chain employs TRBV19 and TRBJ1-2; D is perhaps TRBD1 (6 bases). This CDR3 contains 14 residues. Trimming took 6 bases from V and 5 from J, leaving 16 bases between them. Looked up from germline, CDR1 is LNHDA and CDR2 is SQIVND (reference sequence). CDR3 bases: TGTGCCAGTAGAGGACCGCCCCAGGGGTATGGCTACACCTTC. Translating it yields CASRGPPQGYGYTF.

The chain recombines TRBV2 with TRBJ1-4; D perhaps matches TRBD1 (5 bases). The CDR3 is 16 residues long. Germline-derived CDR1 and CDR2 are SNHLY and FYNNEI. Between the trimmed V and J ends, which lost 7 bases and 1 base, there was a span of 16 bases. The CDR3 sequence is CASNTPLGGTNEKLFF. In nucleotides, the CDR3 is TGTGCCAGCAACACCCCCTTGGGGGGAACTAATGAAAAACTGTTTTTT.

Here the CDR3 reads CASSMWGFGTGNTGELFF. The CDR3 DNA sequence: TGTGCCAGTAGTATGTGGGGCTTTGGGACAGGGAACACCGGGGAGCTGTTTTTT. The chain recombines TRBV19 with TRBJ2-2, with TRBD1 identical over 8 bases. Germline assignment: CDR1 LNHDA and CDR2 SQIVND (reference sequence). The CDR3 covers 18 residues. J gave up 1 base and V 3 bases, and 10 bases lay outside the gene matches.

The rearrangement joins TRBV29-1 to TRBJ2-3, with 7 bases fitting TRBD1. Germline V gene data show CDR1 as SQVTM and CDR2 as ANQGSEA. The CDR3 is 16 amino acids. The CDR3: CSISKRGGRRTDTQYF. DNA for the CDR3: TGCAGTATCTCGAAAAGAGGGGGCAGGAGGACAGATACGCAGTATTTT.